Below are 15 T cell receptor beta chains sequenced from a single sample in a study of CD8+CD57+ T cells in acquired aplastic anemia. TCR beta VDJ and CDR3 were profiled, and genomic DNA was the template. MiXCR, run by TCRdb on the reads, gives a single entry per CDR3 protein. The sample includes about 180,000 distinct CDR3 sequences, 46% of them seen just once. Sequenced: sorted CD4+, CD8+, or CD8+CD57+ T cells (not recorded which) from PBMCs. The receptor source for this set is a human donor in good health.

This clonotype came up many times. The chain couples TRBV20-1 to TRBJ2-1; TRBD1 is a possible D gene (8 bases). This CDR3 has 15 residues. The V end lost 6 bases, the J end lost 0 bases, and 15 bases lay between the germline ends. Germline loops: CDR1 DFQATT, CDR2 SNEGSKA (reference sequence). CDR3 coding DNA: TGCAGTGCATCAGGGGGCGGGAGCTCCTACAATGAGCAGTTCTTC. Encoded protein: CSASGGGSSYNEQFF.

This clonotype has at least ten counts. J is TRBJ2-7 and V is TRBV5-1; TRBD2 matches at 10 bases. Trimming took 2 bases from V and 4 from J; bases not matched to a gene: 3. CDR1 and CDR2 (germline): SGHRS, YFSETQ. CDR3 length equals 14 residues. The CDR3 region is CASSFTSGMYEQYF. The CDR3 nucleotides read TGCGCCAGCAGCTTTACTAGCGGGATGTACGAGCAGTACTTC.

The chain couples TRBV12-3 or TRBV12-4 to TRBJ2-5, with TRBD1 identical over 7 bases. This CDR3 comprises 13 residues. Unmatched junction bases numbered 4, after V lost 7 bases and J lost 2 bases. The CDR3 is CASTGTAQETQYF. The CDR3 DNA is TGTGCCAGCACCGGGACAGCACAAGAGACCCAGTACTTC.

This clonotype was counted many times. The rearrangement joins TRBV7-2 to TRBJ1-2; 7 bases match TRBD1. V shed 6 bases, J shed 4 bases, and the junction held 14 bases outside the gene matches. Germline values: CDR1 SGHTA, CDR2 FQGNSA. The CDR3 extends over 16 amino acids. The CDR3 reads CASSSYRGATSYGYTF. The CDR3 DNA is TGTGCCAGCAGTTCTTACAGGGGTGCGACGAGCTATGGCTACACCTTC.

The chain is built from TRBV5-1 and TRBJ1-4; D gene unclear. Germline lookup yields CDR1 SGHRS and CDR2 YFSETQ. The ends were cut back, 4 bases at V and 3 bases at J, with 7 bases in the middle. The CDR3 covers 13 residues. CDR3 region: CASSVQSNEKLFF. The CDR3 region has the DNA TGCGCCAGCAGCGTGCAATCTAATGAAAAACTGTTTTTT.

V is TRBV7-9 and J is TRBJ1-1; possible D gene TRBD1, 5 bases. Trimming removed 0 bases at V and 8 bases at J, with 10 bases between. This CDR3 has 13 amino acids. Per the germline V gene, CDR1 is SEHNR and CDR2 is FQNEAQ (reference sequence). CDR3 nucleotides: TGTGCCAGCAGCTTAGCGCGGGGCCTCGAAGCTTTCTTT. Translating gives CASSLARGLEAFF.

In this sample, this clonotype turned up many times. V usage is TRBV19 and J usage is TRBJ2-3; no clear D. CDR3 length: 12 residues. CDR1 is LNHDA and CDR2 is SQIVND in the germline V gene (reference sequence). V lost 6 bases, J lost 2 bases, and 6 bases lay in between. The CDR3 sequence: CASSPNTDTQYF. The DNA for the CDR3 is TGTGCCAGTAGCCCTAACACAGATACGCAGTATTTT.

This clonotype has a handful of counts. J is TRBJ2-1 and V is TRBV9, with D perhaps assigned TRBD1 or TRBD2 (7 bases each). This CDR3 has 19 amino acids. Germline-derived CDR1 and CDR2 are SGDLS and YYNGEE. V shed 0 bases and J shed 1 base, with 20 bases lying between them. The CDR3 bases are TGTGCCAGCAGCGTAGGCCAGGGAGGGGGCGCCTTTTCCTACAATGAGCAGTTCTTC. It codes for CASSVGQGGGAFSYNEQFF. The variable domain in full, with the rest retrieved from reference TRBV9 and TRBJ2-1, is DSGVTQTPKHLITATGQRVTLRCSPRSGDLSVYWYQQSLDQGLQFLIQYYNGEERAKGNILERFSAQQFPDLHSELNLSSLELGDSALYFCASSVGQGGGAFSYNEQFFGPGTRLTVL.

The chain has TRBV7-8 and TRBJ2-3, with D unresolved. Trimming took off 7 bases at V and 2 bases at J, with 16 bases between the two ends. This CDR3 has 15 amino acids. Germline loops: CDR1 SGHVS, CDR2 FQNEAQ. CDR3 sequence: CASKTGPRTTDTQYF. As DNA, the CDR3 is TGTGCCAGCAAGACCGGCCCGCGCACCACAGATACGCAGTATTTT.

This clonotype was recorded once. The chain combines TRBV10-3 with TRBJ2-1, with 9 bases fitting TRBD2. Germline-derived CDR1 and CDR2 are ENHRY and SYGVKD. CDR3 size: 16 residues. Germline trimming cut 2 bases from V and 7 bases from J; bases unmatched to any gene: 9. Written as DNA, the CDR3 is TGTGCCATCAGTGAGATGACTAGCGGCCCCTTGAATGAGCAGTTCTTC. It is translated as CAISEMTSGPLNEQFF.

The V call is TRBV19, the J call TRBJ1-1; 7 bases are shared with TRBD1. The V gene's germline CDR1 is LNHDA and CDR2 SQIVND (reference sequence). The ends lost 3 bases at V and 3 bases at J; junction bases unmatched: 4. This CDR3 is built from 14 residues. CDR3 sequence: CASSIGGTDTEAFF. For the CDR3, the DNA is TGTGCCAGTAGTATCGGGGGGACAGACACTGAAGCTTTCTTT. The variable domain in full, completed from reference TRBV19 and TRBJ1-1, reads DGGITQSPKYLFRKEGQNVTLSCEQNLNHDAMYWYRQDPGQGLRLIYYSQIVNDFQKGDIAEGYSVSREKKESFPLTVTSAQKNPTAFYLCASSIGGTDTEAFFGQGTRLTVV.

Points on this clonotype: This could be a read error, since a much larger clone is one nucleotide away. The CDR3 ends on some other residue instead of the conserved phenylalanine or tryptophan, so this is likely a read error. V is TRBV12-3 or TRBV12-4 and J is TRBJ2-1, with 12 bases fitting TRBD2. The V segment lost 7 bases and the J segment 1 base; nucleotides outside the gene matches: 8. The CDR3 is made up of 17 amino acids. The CDR3, as DNA: TGTGCCAGCACGACTAGCGGGAGTGTTAGGTCCTACAATGAGCAGTTCTGC. This sequence encodes CASTTSGSVRSYNEQFC.

The CDR3: CASSLWGTGGMNTEAFF. Here the CDR3 DNA reads TGTGCCAGCAGTTTATGGGGGACAGGGGGTATGAACACTGAAGCTTTCTTT. The gene calls are TRBV27 and TRBJ1-1; 11 bases match TRBD1. The CDR3 extends over 17 amino acids. CDR1 and CDR2 (germline): MNHEY, SMNVEV (reference sequence). V was pared by 1 base and J by 0 bases, with 4 bases of the junction left unmatched.

Ten or more counts support this clonotype. V gene TRBV2 combines with J gene TRBJ2-7; 9 positions agree with TRBD1. CDR1 SNHLY and CDR2 FYNNEI come from the germline V gene. The V gene end was trimmed by 3 bases and the J gene end by 9 bases; junction bases not matched to a gene: 12. This CDR3 region has 15 residues. The CDR3: CASSDAGTGNSVQYF. The CDR3 DNA reads TGTGCCAGCAGTGACGCCGGGACAGGGAACTCGGTGCAGTACTTC.

This clonotype was found a few times. V gene TRBV10-3 combines with J gene TRBJ1-1; a possible D gene is TRBD1 (5 bases). With 9 bases removed from V and 0 bases from J, the gap between germline ends came to 11 bases. Per the germline V gene, CDR1 is ENHRY and CDR2 is SYGVKD. This CDR3 is 13 amino acids long. The CDR3 spells CAMGEGMNTEAFF. The DNA for the CDR3 is TGTGCCATGGGGGAGGGAATGAACACTGAAGCTTTCTTT.